One T cell receptor (beta chain) is described in this entry. The CDR3 contains 14 residues. V dropped 5 bases and J dropped 7 bases, with 18 bases sitting between them. CDR1 SGHVS and CDR2 FQNEAQ come from the germline V gene. This record belongs to a study of cytomegalovirus exposure and HLA in healthy donors. Primers included in the PCR were 60 Vbeta and 13 Jbeta primers. Assay used: immunoSEQ multiplex PCR; TCRdb lists only in-frame clones, some missing. The sample has about 100,000 clones; around 80% are singletons. This sequence was found in a man aged 30 to 39 in good health and CMV-seronegative. Specimen: PBMCs. The chain joins TRBV7-8 to TRBJ2-7, with TRBD2 as a possible D gene (6 bases). CDR3 nucleotide sequence: TGTGCCAGCAGCCCCGAAAGACTAGTTATAGAGCAGTACTTC. Translation: CASSPERLVIEQYF. The full variable domain, its missing parts supplied by reference TRBV7-8 and TRBJ2-7, is GAGVSQSPRYKVAKRGQDVALRCDPISGHVSLFWYQQALGQGPEFLTYFQNEAQLDKSGLPSDRFFAERPEGSVSTLKIQRTQQEDSAVYLCASSPERLVIEQYFGPGTRLTVT.